One T cell receptor (beta chain) is described in this entry. Its antigen is as yet unknown. The data stem from a study of T cells in Graves' hyperthyroidism and ophthalmopathy. Regions amplified from RNA transcripts were the TCR beta CDR3 regions. In the first-round RT-PCR of the TCR CDR3, the HTBI primer set was used. MiXCR, run by TCRdb on the multiplex PCR reads, gives a single entry per CDR3 protein. This table has some 300,000 distinct CDR3 sequences, around 17% appearing once. This CDR3 comprises 15 residues. CDR1 SGHAT and CDR2 FQNNGV come from the germline V gene. V lost 5 bases and J lost 7; bases outside the gene matches: 9. Study-wide results and caveats: Model output signaled ophthalmopathy a median roughly 6.1 months ahead of onset.

V gene TRBV11-2 combines with J gene TRBJ2-1; 9 bases agree with TRBD1. What was sequenced was blood. The sequence derives from a young man with Graves' hyperthyroidism. DNA for the CDR3: TGTGCCAGCAGCCCGGACAGGGGCAGGGCGAATGAGCAGTTCTTC. Amino acids: CASSPDRGRANEQFF.